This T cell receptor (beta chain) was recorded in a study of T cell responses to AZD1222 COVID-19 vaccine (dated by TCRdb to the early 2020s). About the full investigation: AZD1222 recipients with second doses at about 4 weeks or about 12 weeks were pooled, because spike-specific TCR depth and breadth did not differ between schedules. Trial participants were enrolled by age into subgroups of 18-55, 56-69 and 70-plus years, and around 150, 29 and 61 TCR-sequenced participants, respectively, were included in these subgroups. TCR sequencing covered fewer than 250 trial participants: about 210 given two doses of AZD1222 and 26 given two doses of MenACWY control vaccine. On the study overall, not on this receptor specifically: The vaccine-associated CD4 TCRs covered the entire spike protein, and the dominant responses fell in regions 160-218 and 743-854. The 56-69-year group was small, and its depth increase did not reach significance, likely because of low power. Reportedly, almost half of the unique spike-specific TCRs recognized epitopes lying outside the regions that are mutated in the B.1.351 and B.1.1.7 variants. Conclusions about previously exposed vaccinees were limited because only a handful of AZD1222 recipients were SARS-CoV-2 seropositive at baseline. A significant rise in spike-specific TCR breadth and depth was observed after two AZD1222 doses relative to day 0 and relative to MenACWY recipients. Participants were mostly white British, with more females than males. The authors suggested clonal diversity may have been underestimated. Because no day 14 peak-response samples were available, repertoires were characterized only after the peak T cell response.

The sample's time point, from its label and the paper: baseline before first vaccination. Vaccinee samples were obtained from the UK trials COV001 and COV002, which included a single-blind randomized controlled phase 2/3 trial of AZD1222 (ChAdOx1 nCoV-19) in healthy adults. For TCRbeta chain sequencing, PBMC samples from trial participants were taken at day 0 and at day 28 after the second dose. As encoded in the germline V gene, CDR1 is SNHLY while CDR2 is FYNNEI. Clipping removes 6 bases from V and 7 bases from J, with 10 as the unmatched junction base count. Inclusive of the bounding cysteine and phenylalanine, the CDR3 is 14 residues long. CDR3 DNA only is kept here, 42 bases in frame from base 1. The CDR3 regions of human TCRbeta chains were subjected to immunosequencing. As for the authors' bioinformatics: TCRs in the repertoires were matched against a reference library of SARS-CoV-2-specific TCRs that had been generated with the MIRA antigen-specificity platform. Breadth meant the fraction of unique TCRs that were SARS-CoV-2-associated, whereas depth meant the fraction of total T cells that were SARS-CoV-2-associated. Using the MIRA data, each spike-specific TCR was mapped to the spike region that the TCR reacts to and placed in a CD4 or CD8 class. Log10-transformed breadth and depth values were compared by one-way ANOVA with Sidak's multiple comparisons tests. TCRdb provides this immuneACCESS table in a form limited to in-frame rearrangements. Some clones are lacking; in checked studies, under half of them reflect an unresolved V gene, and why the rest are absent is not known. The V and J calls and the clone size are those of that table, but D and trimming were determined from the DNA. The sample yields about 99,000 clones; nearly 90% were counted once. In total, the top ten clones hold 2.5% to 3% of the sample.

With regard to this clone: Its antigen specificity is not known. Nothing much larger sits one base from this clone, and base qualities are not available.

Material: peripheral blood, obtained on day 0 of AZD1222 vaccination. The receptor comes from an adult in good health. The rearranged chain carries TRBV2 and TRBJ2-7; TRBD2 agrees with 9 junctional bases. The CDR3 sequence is CASRAGTSLGEQYF. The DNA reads TGTGCCAGCAGGGCGGGGACTAGCCTCGGGGAGCAGTACTTC. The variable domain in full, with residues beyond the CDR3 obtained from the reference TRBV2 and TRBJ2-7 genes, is EPEVTQTPSHQVTQMGQEVILRCVPISNHLYFYWYRQILGQKVEFLVSFYNNEISEKSEIFDDQFSVERPDGSNFTLKIRSTKLEDSAMYFCASRAGTSLGEQYFGPGTRLTVT.